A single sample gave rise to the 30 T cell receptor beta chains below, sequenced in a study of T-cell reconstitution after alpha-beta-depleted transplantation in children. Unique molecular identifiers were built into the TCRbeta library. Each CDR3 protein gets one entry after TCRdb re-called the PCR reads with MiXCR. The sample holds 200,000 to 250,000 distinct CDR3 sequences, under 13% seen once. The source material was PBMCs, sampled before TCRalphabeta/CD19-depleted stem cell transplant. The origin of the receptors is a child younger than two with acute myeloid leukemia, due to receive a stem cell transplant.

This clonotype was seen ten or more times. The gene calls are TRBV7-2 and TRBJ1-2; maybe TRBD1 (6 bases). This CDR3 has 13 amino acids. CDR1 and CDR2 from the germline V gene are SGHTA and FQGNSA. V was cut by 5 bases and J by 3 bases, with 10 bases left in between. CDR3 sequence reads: CASSHGTYYGYTF. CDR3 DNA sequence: TGTGCCAGCAGCCACGGGACATACTATGGCTACACCTTC.

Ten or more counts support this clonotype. The DNA of the CDR3 is TGTGCCACCAGTGATTCGGACAGGGTTGGAAACACCATATATTTT. Its protein is CATSDSDRVGNTIYF. The V gene is TRBV24-1, the J gene TRBJ1-3; 8 bases align to TRBD1. The germline CDR1 and CDR2 sequences are KGHDR and SFDVKD. Trimming cost V 2 bases and J 3 bases; bases outside gene matches: 2. CDR3 size: 15 residues.

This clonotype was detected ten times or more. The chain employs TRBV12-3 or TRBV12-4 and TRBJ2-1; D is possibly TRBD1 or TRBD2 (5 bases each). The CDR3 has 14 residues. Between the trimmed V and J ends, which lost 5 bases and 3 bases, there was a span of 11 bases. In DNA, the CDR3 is TGTGCCAGCAGTACGAGGGACCTCTACAATGAGCAGTTCTTC. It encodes CASSTRDLYNEQFF.

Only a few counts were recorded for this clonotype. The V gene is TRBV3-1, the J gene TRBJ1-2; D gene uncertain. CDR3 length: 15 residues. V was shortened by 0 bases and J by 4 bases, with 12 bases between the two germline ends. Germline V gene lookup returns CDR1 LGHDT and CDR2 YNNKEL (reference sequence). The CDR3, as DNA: TGTGCCAGCAGCCAAGATCTGCCAGCTTTCTATGGCTACACCTTC. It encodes CASSQDLPAFYGYTF.

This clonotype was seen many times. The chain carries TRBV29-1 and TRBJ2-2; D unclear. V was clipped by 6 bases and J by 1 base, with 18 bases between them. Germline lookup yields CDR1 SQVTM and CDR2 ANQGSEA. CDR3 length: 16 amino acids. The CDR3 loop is CSVKDRAPRNTGELFF. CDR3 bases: TGCAGCGTAAAGGACCGAGCTCCACGGAACACCGGGGAGCTGTTTTTT.

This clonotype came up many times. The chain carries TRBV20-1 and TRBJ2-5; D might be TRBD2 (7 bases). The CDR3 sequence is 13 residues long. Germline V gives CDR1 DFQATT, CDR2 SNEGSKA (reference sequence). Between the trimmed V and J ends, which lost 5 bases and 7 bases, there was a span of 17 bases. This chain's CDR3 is CSARIAGAGTQYF. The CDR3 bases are TGCAGTGCTCGAATTGCGGGGGCCGGGACCCAGTACTTC.

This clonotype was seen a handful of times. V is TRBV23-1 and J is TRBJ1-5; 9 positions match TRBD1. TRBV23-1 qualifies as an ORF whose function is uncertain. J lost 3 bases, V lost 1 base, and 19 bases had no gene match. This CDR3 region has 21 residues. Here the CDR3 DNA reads TGCGCCAGCAGTCAATTATCCCCGACCCGGGGGACAGGGATGGACAATCAGCCCCAGCATTTT. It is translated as CASSQLSPTRGTGMDNQPQHF.

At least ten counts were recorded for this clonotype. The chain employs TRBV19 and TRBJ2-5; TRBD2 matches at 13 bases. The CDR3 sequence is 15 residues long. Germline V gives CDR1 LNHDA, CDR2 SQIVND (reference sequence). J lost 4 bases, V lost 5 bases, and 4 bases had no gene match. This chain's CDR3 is CASSFRTSGGETQYF. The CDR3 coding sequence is TGTGCCAGTAGTTTCCGGACTAGCGGGGGAGAGACCCAGTACTTC.

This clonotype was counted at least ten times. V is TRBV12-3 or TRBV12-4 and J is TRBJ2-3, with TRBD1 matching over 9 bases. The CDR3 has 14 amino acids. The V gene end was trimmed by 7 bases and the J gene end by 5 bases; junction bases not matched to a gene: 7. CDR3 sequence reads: CASTLPTGGDTQYF. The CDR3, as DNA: TGTGCCAGCACCTTACCGACAGGGGGAGATACGCAGTATTTT.

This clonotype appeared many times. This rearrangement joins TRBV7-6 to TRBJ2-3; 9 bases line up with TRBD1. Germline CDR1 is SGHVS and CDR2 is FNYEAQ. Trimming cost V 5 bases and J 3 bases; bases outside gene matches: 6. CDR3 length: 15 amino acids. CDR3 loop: CASSAGTGRTDTQYF. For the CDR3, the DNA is TGTGCCAGCAGCGCCGGGACAGGGAGGACAGATACGCAGTATTTT.

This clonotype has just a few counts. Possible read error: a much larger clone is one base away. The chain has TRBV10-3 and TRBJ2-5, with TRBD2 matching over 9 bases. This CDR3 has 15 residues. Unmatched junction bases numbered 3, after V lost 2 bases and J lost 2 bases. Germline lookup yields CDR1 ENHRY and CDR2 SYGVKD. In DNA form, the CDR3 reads TGTGCCATCAGTGAGCCTAGCGGGAAACAAGAGACCCAGTACTTC. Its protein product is CAISEPSGKQETQYF.

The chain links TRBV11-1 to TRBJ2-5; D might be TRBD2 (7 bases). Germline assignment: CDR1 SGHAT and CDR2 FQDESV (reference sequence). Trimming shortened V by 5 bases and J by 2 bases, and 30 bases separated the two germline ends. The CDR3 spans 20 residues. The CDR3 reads CASSRQSRGGPLRGQETQYF. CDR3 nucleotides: TGTGCCAGCAGCCGACAGTCTCGGGGAGGGCCTTTAAGGGGGCAAGAGACCCAGTACTTC.

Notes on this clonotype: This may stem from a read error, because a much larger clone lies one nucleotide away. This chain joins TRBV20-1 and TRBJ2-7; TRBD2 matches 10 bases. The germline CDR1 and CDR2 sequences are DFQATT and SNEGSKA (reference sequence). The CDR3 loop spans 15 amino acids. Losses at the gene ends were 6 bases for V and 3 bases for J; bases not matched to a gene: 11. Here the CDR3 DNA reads TGCAGTGCGGGGACTAGCGTGAGACCAGGCTACGAGCAGTACTTC. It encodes CSAGTSVRPGYEQYF.

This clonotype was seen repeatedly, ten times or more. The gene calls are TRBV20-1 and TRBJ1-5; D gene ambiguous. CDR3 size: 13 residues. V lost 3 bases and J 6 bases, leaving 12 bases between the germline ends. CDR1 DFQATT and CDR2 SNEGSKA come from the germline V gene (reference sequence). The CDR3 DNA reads TGCAGTGCTAGTCGCCCCGAGGTTCAGCCCCAGCATTTT. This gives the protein CSASRPEVQPQHF.

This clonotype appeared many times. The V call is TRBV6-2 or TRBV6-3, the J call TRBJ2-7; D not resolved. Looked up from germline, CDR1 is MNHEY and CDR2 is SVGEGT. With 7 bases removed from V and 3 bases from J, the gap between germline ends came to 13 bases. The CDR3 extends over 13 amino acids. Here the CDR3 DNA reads TGTGCCAGCATGACCCAGCCCCTCTACGAGCAGTACTTC. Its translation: CASMTQPLYEQYF.

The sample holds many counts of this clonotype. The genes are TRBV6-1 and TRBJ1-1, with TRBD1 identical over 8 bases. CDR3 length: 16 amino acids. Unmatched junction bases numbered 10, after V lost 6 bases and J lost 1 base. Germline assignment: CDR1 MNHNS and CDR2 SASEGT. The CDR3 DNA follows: TGTGCCAGCAGCGATTTGAGTGGACAGGGGAACACTGAAGCTTTCTTT. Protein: CASSDLSGQGNTEAFF.

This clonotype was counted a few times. The CDR3 loop reads CSARDQGINEKLFF. In nucleotides, the CDR3 is TGCAGTGCTAGAGATCAGGGAATTAATGAAAAACTGTTTTTT. This chain joins TRBV20-1 and TRBJ1-4, with D perhaps matching TRBD1 (5 bases). V dropped 0 bases and J dropped 4 bases, with 9 bases sitting between them. The CDR3 contains 14 residues. Germline CDR1 reads DFQATT; CDR2 reads SNEGSKA (reference sequence).

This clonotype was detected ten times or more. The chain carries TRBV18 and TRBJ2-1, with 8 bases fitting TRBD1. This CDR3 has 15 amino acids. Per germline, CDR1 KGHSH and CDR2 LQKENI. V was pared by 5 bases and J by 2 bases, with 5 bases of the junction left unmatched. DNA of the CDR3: TGTGCCAGCTCATCGACAGGGGCGCCCTACAATGAGCAGTTCTTC. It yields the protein CASSSTGAPYNEQFF.

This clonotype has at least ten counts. The CDR3 coding sequence is TGCGCCAGCAGTCTACGCGCCGGGACAGGGTATTGGGAGCAGTTCTTC. Translating gives CASSLRAGTGYWEQFF. The chain carries TRBV5-1 and TRBJ2-1; 9 positions agree with TRBD1. Germline-derived CDR1 and CDR2 are SGHRS and YFSETQ. J was trimmed by 10 bases and V by 5 bases; bases with no gene match: 16. The CDR3 is 16 amino acids.

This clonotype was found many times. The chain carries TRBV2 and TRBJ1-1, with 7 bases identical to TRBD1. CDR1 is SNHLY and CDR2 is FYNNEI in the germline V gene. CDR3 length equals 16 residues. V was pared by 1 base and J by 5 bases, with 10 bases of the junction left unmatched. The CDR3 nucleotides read TGTGCCAGCAGTGAAGTGGGACTGAAACAGGGGACTGAAGCTTTCTTT. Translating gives CASSEVGLKQGTEAFF.

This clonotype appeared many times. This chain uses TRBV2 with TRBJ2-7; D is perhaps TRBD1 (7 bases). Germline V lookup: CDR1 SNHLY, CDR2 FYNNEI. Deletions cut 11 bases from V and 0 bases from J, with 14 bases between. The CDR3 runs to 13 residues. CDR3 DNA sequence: TGTGCCTCAGGGGGGCTAAGCTCCTACGAGCAGTACTTC. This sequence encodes CASGGLSSYEQYF.

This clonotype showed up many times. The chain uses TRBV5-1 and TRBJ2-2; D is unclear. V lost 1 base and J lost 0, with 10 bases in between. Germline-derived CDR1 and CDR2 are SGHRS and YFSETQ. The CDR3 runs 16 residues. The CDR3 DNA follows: TGCGCCAGCAGCTTGTTGGGTCCTTCGAACACCGGGGAGCTGTTTTTT. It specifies CASSLLGPSNTGELFF.

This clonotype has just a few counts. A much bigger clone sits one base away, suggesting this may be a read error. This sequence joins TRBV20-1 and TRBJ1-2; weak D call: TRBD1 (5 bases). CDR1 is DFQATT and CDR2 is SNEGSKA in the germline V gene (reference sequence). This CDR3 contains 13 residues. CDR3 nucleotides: TGCAGTGCCGGGACTCGGGGGATCTTCGGCTACCCCTTC. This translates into CSAGTRGIFGYPF.

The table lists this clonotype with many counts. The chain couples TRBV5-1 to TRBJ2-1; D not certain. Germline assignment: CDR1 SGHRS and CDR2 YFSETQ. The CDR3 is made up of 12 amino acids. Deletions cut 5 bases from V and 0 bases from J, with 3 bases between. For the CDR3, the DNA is TGCGCCAGCAGGAGCTCCTACAATGAGCAGTTCTTC. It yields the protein CASRSSYNEQFF.

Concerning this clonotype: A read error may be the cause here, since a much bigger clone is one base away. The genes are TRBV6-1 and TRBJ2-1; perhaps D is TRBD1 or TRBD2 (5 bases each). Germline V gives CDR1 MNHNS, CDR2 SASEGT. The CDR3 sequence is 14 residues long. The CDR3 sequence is CASSRDGYYNEQLF. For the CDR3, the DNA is TGTGCCAGCAGTAGGGACGGCTACTACAATGAGCAGCTCTTC.

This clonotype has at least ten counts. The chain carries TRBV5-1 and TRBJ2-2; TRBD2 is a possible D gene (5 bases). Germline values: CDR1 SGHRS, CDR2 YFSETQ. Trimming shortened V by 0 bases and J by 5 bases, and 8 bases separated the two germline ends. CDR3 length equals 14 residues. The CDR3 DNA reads TGCGCCAGCAGCTTGGTCACTAGAACCGGGGAGCTGTTTTTT. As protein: CASSLVTRTGELFF.

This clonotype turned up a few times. The CDR3 loop reads CASSSTREQFF. In nucleotides, the CDR3 is TGTGCCAGCAGCTCTACTAGAGAGCAGTTCTTC. This chain connects TRBV7-9 to TRBJ2-1, with a possible D match to TRBD2 (5 bases). The CDR3 has 11 residues. V gave up 4 bases and J gave up 10 bases, with 8 bases separating them. Germline CDR1 and CDR2: SEHNR and FQNEAQ (reference sequence).

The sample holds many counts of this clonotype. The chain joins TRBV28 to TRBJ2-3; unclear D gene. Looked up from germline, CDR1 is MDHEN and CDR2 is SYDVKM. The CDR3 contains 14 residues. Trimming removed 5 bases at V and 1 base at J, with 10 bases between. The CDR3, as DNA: TGTGCCAGCAGTCCCGCCAGAGGCACAGATACGCAGTATTTT. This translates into CASSPARGTDTQYF.

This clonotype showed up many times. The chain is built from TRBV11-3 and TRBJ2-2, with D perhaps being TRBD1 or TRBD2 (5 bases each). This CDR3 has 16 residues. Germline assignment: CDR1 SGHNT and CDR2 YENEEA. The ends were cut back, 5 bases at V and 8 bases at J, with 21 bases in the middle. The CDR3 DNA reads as TGTGCCAGCAGCCGACACTCGGGGACCACCCCGGGGGAGCTGTTTTTT. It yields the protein CASSRHSGTTPGELFF.

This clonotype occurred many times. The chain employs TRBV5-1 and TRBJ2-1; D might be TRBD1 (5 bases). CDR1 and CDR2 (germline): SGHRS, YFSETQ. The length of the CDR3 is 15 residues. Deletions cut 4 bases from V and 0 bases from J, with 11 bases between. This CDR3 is CASSPDTHSYNEQFF. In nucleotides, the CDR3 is TGCGCCAGCAGCCCGGACACCCACTCCTACAATGAGCAGTTCTTC.